Shown below are 16 T cell receptor beta chains from a single sample sequenced in a study of T cell changes during pregnancy in multiple sclerosis. Measured with immunoSEQ multiplex PCR; TCRdb has only the in-frame clones, and not every one. The sample records tens of thousands of clones, 80% to 95% being singletons. The sample consisted of CD4+ T cells from peripheral blood mononuclear cells, taken in the second trimester of pregnancy. All receptors derive from a female donor with multiple sclerosis, enrolled in a pregnancy study.

V and J are TRBV28 and TRBJ2-7, with D tentatively TRBD2 (5 bases). The germline CDR1 and CDR2 sequences are MDHEN and SYDVKM. The CDR3 length is 13 residues. Trimming pared 5 bases from V and 0 bases from J, leaving 8 bases between. The CDR3 nucleotides read TGTGCCAGCAGTCGGGGTAGCTCCTACGAGCAGTACTTC. It translates to CASSRGSSYEQYF.

V usage is TRBV11-1 and J usage is TRBJ2-5; TRBD2 aligns across 15 bases. J was trimmed by 4 bases and V by 7 bases; bases with no gene match: 7. Germline V lookup: CDR1 SGHAT, CDR2 FQDESV (reference sequence). CDR3 length equals 16 residues. CDR3 region: CASTNGLAGGLETQYF. The CDR3 nucleotides are TGTGCCAGCACCAACGGACTAGCGGGGGGGCTAGAGACCCAGTACTTC.

The chain carries TRBV12-5 and TRBJ1-1; 12 bases fit TRBD1. The V and J ends lost 3 bases and 2 bases, in that order; junction bases with no gene match: 10. The CDR3 is 18 amino acids. In germline, CDR1 is LGHNT, CDR2 FRNRAP. The CDR3, as DNA: TGTGCTAGTGGTTTCAACACCGGGACAGGGGGCGGTAACACTGAAGCTTTCTTT. Protein sequence: CASGFNTGTGGGNTEAFF.

The rearrangement joins TRBV14 to TRBJ1-1; a weak D match, TRBD1 (6 bases). V lost 6 bases to trimming and J lost 11 bases, with 13 bases between them. Per germline, CDR1 SGHDN and CDR2 FVKESK. The CDR3 loop spans 11 amino acids. The CDR3 sequence: CASSNTGMAFF. CDR3 DNA sequence: TGTGCCAGCAGTAATACAGGGATGGCTTTCTTT.

The chain couples TRBV7-9 to TRBJ2-7; 7 nucleotides align to TRBD1. CDR3 size: 16 residues. The trim removed 1 base at V and 0 bases at J, leaving 6 bases unmatched. Germline CDR1 is SEHNR and CDR2 is FQNEAQ (reference sequence). Here the CDR3 reads CASSLVGDSSSYEQYF. CDR3 coding DNA: TGTGCCAGCAGCTTAGTAGGGGACAGCAGCTCCTACGAGCAGTACTTC. Using reference TRBV7-9 and TRBJ2-7 for the parts outside the CDR3, the full variable domain is DTGVSQNPRHKITKRGQNVTFRCDPISEHNRLYWYRQTLGQGPEFLTYFQNEAQLEKSRLLSDRFSAERPKGSFSTLEIQRTEQGDSAMYLCASSLVGDSSSYEQYFGPGTRLTVT.

The genes are TRBV6-9 and TRBJ1-2, with no clear D. From germline, CDR1 is MNHGY and CDR2 SVAAGI. The V end was cut by 0 bases, the J end by 5 bases, with 13 bases between. CDR3 length: 15 residues. The CDR3 sequence is CASSYSRRESYGYTF. The DNA for the CDR3 is TGTGCCAGCAGTTATTCGAGGAGGGAATCGTATGGCTACACCTTC.

The J gene is TRBJ1-2, the V gene TRBV28, with D maybe TRBD1 (5 bases). CDR3 length: 16 residues. V lost 6 bases and J 2 bases, leaving 19 bases between the germline ends. The V gene's germline CDR1 is MDHEN and CDR2 SYDVKM. CDR3 amino acids: CASRPGGGAGNYGYTF. In nucleotides, the CDR3 is TGTGCCAGCAGACCCGGGGGAGGGGCTGGAAACTATGGCTACACCTTC.

The chain employs TRBV21-1 and TRBJ1-1; the table's D call TRBD1 went unverified against the DNA. TRBV21-1 is flagged as a pseudogene. The CDR3 runs 16 residues. CDR3 bases: TGTGCCAGCAGCAAAGCGCGCAGGGGGGCGAACACTGAAGCTTTCTTT. It encodes CASSKARRGANTEAFF.

This clone was detected a few times. The chain is built from TRBV4-1 and TRBJ1-1; 7 bases fit TRBD1. This CDR3 is 16 amino acids long. V dropped 3 bases and J dropped 6; count of bases not matched to a gene: 13. Germline V lookup: CDR1 MGHRA, CDR2 YSYEKL. The CDR3 loop reads CASSHLLTGPGPEAFF. The DNA of the CDR3 is TGCGCCAGCAGCCACCTATTGACAGGGCCAGGGCCTGAAGCTTTCTTT.

The chain links TRBV28 to TRBJ2-7; no reliable D call. V lost 3 bases, J lost 3 bases, and 6 bases lay in between. This CDR3 is 12 amino acids long. Germline loops: CDR1 MDHEN, CDR2 SYDVKM. As DNA, the CDR3 is TGTGCCAGCAGTTTCCAGAACTACGAGCAGTACTTC. Translated: CASSFQNYEQYF.

The chain links TRBV7-2 to TRBJ1-4, with TRBD1 identical over 7 bases. V gave up 5 bases and J gave up 8 bases; unmatched junction bases: 8. CDR1 is SGHTA and CDR2 is FQGNSA in the germline V gene. CDR3 length equals 14 residues. This CDR3 reads CASSPRGGQEKLFF. The CDR3 nucleotides read TGTGCCAGCAGCCCCAGAGGGGGCCAGGAAAAACTGTTTTTT.

The chain links TRBV5-4 to TRBJ2-7; D is undetermined. V was cut by 2 bases and J by 7 bases, with 7 bases left in between. CDR3 size: 11 residues. The germline V gene encodes CDR1 SGHNT and CDR2 YYREEE (reference sequence). The CDR3 DNA is TGTGCCAGCAGCTTAATGAGTGAGCAGTACTTC. Residues: CASSLMSEQYF.

The table lists this clone with a few counts. The chain recombines TRBV15 with TRBJ2-1; D gene ambiguous. Germline V gene lookup returns CDR1 LNHNV and CDR2 YYDKDF (reference sequence). V was cut by 5 bases and J by 3 bases, with 14 bases left in between. This CDR3 is 15 amino acids long. CDR3 bases: TGTGCCACCAGCCCGAATCAGGATGGCTACAATGAGCAGTTCTTC. It yields the protein CATSPNQDGYNEQFF.

This chain links TRBV4-1 with TRBJ1-4; TRBD1 matches at 8 bases. In germline, CDR1 is MGHRA, CDR2 YSYEKL. J gave up 6 bases and V 1 base, and 4 bases lay outside the gene matches. This CDR3 has 15 amino acids. CDR3: CASSQVGRGHEKLFF. CDR3 coding DNA: TGCGCCAGCAGCCAAGTTGGCAGGGGGCATGAAAAACTGTTTTTT.

The rearrangement joins TRBV18 to TRBJ2-2, with TRBD1 matching 7 bases. Trimming removed 5 bases from V and 6 bases from J; junction bases left unmatched: 6. This CDR3 is 14 amino acids long. Germline values: CDR1 KGHSH, CDR2 LQKENI. CDR3 residues: CASSESTGAGELFF. DNA of the CDR3: TGTGCCAGCTCAGAATCCACAGGGGCCGGGGAGCTGTTTTTT.

This clone was seen only a few times. This sequence joins TRBV2 and TRBJ1-6; D ambiguous. The V end lost 5 bases, the J end lost 10 bases, and 18 bases lay between the germline ends. CDR3 length equals 15 residues. Germline values: CDR1 SNHLY, CDR2 FYNNEI. The CDR3, as DNA: TGTGCCAGCAGTAACCCCGCGCCCCTAGGATCACCCCTCCACTTT. It translates to CASSNPAPLGSPLHF.